The T cell receptor (beta chain) under discussion was sequenced for a study of shared clonotypes between healthy human individuals. Findings of the study overall: Large depth notwithstanding, sorted-subset sequencing proved incomplete by rarefaction.

Once extracted for a subset, genomic DNA was divided evenly among several immunoSEQ plates. TCRdb's copy holds only in-frame clones and misses some; the assay was immunoSEQ multiplex PCR. The sample has some 2.1 million clones, 93% seen once. Details on this clone: Its specificity is unknown.

Naive CD8 isolation took CD45RO-negative cells positively selected for CCR7 and excluded terminally differentiated effector memory CD45RA+ cells. All donors qualified as healthy HIV-negative adults and had experienced no recent acute infections or vaccinations. There are 13 residues in the CDR3. The ends were cut back, 4 bases at V and 7 bases at J, with 12 bases in the middle. The germline V gene encodes CDR1 SGHRS and CDR2 YFSETQ. The source of this sequence is a man aged 18 to 29 in good health. Some clones in this sample may be carry-over from other donors' samples. Sequenced input: naive CD8+ T cells from PBMCs. This chain links TRBV5-1 with TRBJ2-1; D uncertain. The CDR3, as DNA: TGCGCCAGCAGCCCAGAAGTAGATAATGAGCAGTTCTTC. It translates to CASSPEVDNEQFF.